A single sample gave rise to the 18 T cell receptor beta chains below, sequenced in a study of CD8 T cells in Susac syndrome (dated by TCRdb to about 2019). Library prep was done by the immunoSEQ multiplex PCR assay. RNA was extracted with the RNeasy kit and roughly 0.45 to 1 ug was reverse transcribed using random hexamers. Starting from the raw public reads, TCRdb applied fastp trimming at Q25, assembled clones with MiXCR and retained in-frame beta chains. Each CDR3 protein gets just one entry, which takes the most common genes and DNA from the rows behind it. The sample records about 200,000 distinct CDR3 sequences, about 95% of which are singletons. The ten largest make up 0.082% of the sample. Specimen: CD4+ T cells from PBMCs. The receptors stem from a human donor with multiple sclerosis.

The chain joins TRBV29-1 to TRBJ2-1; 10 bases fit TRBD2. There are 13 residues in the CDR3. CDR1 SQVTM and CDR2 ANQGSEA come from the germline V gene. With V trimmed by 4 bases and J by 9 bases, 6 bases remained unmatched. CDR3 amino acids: CSVGAGLAIEQFF. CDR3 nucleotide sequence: TGCAGCGTTGGGGCGGGACTAGCGATTGAGCAGTTCTTC.

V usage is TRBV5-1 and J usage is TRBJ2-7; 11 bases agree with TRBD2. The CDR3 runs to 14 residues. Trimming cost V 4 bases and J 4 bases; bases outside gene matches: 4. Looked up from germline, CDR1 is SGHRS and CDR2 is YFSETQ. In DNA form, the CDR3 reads TGCGCCAGCAGCCTTAGCGGGGGGGCATACGAGCAGTACTTC. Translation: CASSLSGGAYEQYF.

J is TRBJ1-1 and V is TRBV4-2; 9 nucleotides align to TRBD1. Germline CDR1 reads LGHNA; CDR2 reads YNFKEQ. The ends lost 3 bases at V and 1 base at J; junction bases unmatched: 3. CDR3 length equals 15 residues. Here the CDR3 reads CASSQIQGANTEAFF. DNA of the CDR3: TGTGCCAGCAGCCAGATACAGGGGGCGAACACTGAAGCTTTCTTT.

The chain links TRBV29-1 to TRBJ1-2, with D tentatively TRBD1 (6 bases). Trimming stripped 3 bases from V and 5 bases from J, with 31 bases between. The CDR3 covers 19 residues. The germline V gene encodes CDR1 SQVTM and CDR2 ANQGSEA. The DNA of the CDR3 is TGCAGCGTTGACTTCAATCTCCTAACCGGCCCAGGGGCGTCGTATGGCTACACCTTC. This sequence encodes CSVDFNLLTGPGASYGYTF.

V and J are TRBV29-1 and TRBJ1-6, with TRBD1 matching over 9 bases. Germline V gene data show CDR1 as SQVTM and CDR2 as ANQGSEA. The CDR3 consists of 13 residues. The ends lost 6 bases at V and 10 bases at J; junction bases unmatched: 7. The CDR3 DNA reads TGCAGCGTACAGGGGACAGGGAACTCACCCCTCCACTTT. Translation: CSVQGTGNSPLHF.

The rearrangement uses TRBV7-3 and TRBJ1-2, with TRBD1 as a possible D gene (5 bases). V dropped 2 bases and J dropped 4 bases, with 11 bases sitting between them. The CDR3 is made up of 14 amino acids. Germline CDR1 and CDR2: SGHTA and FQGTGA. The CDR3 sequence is CASSLEPTVYGYTF. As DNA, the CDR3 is TGTGCCAGCAGCTTAGAGCCGACAGTCTATGGCTACACCTTC.

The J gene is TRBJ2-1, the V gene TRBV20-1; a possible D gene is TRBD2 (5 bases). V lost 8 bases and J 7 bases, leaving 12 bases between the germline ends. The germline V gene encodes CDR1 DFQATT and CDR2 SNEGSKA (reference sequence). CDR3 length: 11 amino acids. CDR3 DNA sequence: TGCAGTACGCGGACGGGAAATGAGCAGTTCTTC. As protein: CSTRTGNEQFF.

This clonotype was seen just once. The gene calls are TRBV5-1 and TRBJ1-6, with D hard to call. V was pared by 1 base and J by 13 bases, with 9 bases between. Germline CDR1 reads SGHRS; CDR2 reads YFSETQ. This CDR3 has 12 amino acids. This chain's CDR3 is CASSLNSGPLHF. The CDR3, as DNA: TGCGCCAGCAGCTTGAACTCCGGCCCCCTCCACTTT. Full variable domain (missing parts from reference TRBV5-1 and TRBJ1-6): KAGVTQTPRYLIKTRGQQVTLSCSPISGHRSVSWYQQTPGQGLQFLFEYFSETQRNKGNFPGRFSGRQFSNSRSEMNVSTLELGDSALYLCASSLNSGPLHFGNGTRLTVT.

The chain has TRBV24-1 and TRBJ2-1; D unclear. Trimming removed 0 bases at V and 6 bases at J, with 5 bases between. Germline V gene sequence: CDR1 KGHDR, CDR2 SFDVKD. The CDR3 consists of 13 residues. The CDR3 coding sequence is TGTGCCACCAGTGATTTGTGGTCCAATGAGCAGTTCTTC. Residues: CATSDLWSNEQFF.

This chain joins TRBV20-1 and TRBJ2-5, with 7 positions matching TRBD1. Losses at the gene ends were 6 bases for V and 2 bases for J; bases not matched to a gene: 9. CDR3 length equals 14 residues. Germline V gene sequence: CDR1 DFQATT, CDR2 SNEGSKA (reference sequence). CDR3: CSAHWTGIQETQYF. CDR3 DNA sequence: TGCAGTGCCCATTGGACAGGCATTCAAGAGACCCAGTACTTC.

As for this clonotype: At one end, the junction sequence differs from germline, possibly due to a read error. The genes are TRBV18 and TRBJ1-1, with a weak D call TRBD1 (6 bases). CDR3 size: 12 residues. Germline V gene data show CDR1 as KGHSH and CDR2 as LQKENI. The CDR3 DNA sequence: TGTGCCAGCTCAATCAACAGGGAGGGTAGTGACTTT. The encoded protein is CASSINREGSDF. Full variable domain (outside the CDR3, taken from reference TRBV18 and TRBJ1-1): NAGVMQNPRHLVRRRGQEARLRCSPMKGHSHVYWYRQLPEEGLKFMVYLQKENIIDESGMPKERFSAEFPKEGPSILRIQQVVRGDSAAYFCASSINREGSDFGQGTRLTVV.

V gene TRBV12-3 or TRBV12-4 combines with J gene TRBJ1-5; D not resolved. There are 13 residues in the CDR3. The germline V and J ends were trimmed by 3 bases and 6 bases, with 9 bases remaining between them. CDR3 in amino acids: CASSLGHGQPQHF. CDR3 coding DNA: TGTGCCAGCAGTTTGGGCCACGGTCAGCCCCAGCATTTT.

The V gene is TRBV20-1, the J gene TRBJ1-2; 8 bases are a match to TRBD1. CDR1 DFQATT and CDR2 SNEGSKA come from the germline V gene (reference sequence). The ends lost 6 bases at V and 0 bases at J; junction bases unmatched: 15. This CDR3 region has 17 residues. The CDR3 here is CSAPTQIGQGANYGYTF. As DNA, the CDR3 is TGCAGTGCCCCGACCCAGATAGGACAGGGAGCTAACTATGGCTACACCTTC.

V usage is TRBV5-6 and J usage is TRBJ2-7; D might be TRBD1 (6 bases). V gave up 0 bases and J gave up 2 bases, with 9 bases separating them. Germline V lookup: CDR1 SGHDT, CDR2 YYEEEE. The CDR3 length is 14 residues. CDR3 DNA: TGTGCCAGCAGCTTGGCGGACAGAACCTACGAGCAGTACTTC. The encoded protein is CASSLADRTYEQYF.

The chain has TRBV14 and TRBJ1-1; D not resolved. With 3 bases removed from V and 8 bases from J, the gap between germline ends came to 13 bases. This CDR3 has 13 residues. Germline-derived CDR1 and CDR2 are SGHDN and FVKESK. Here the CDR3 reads CASSHDGISEAFF. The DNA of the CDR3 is TGTGCCAGCAGCCATGATGGCATATCCGAAGCTTTCTTT.

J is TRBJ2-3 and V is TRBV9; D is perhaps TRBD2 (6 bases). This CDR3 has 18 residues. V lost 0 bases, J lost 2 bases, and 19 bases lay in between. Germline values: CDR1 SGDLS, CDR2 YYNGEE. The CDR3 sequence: CASSVGDARRVYTDTQYF. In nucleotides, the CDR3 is TGTGCCAGCAGCGTAGGAGACGCGAGGAGGGTGTACACAGATACGCAGTATTTT.

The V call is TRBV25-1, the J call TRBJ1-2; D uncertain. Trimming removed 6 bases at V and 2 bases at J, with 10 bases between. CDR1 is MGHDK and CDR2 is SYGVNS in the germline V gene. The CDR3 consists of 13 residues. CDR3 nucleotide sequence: TGTGCCAGCAGCGGGTTCGAAAACTATGGCTACACCTTC. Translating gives CASSGFENYGYTF.

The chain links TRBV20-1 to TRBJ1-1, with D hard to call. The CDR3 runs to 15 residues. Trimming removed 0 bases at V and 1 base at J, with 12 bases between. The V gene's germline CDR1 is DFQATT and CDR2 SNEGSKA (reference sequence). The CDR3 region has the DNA TGCAGTGCTAGAGATCCTGCAGGAACGAACACTGAAGCTTTCTTT. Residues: CSARDPAGTNTEAFF.